The following is a T cell receptor beta chain sequence with its context. The sample is drawn from a study of blood T cell repertoires in COVID-19. This table comes from immunoSEQ multiplex PCR, and its TCRdb copy is limited to in-frame clones, with some not included. The sample holds 150,000 to 200,000 clones, more than 70% seen once. Trimming removed 0 bases at V and 1 base at J, with 10 bases between. The germline gives CDR1 LNHNV, CDR2 YYDKDF (reference sequence). This CDR3 spans 16 amino acids. Sequencing was carried out using peripheral blood. The sequence was obtained from a human donor in a cohort sampled during active COVID-19. This sequence joins TRBV15 and TRBJ1-3; D unclear. For the CDR3, the DNA is TGTGCCACCAGCAGAGATAGAGTCTTATCTGGAAACACCATATATTTT. It translates to CATSRDRVLSGNTIYF.